What follows is one TCR beta chain and its context. Its antigen remains unknown. Quantitative 5'-RACE was performed with molecular barcodes, and it yielded the TCR beta libraries. Each CDR3 protein is one row after TCRdb ran MiXCR on the 5' RACE reads. The data show 25,000 or so distinct CDR3 sequences, 6.5% to 9% seen once. This entry is derived from a study of CD8 T cells in ankylosing spondylitis. Whole-study results and caveats: Within matched ankylosing spondylitis synovial fluid, disease-linked clones were reportedly significantly enriched. Several highly homologous variants made up a TCR beta motif, and this motif appeared characteristic of ankylosing spondylitis blood.

Germline V gene data show CDR1 as SGHAT and CDR2 as FQNNGV. The CDR3 runs 14 residues. Trimming took off 1 base at V and 7 bases at J, with 11 bases between the two ends. This chain links TRBV11-2 with TRBJ2-1, with D possibly matching TRBD1 (5 bases). Sequences were obtained from blood. The origin of this receptor is a male donor with ankylosing spondylitis or in good health (not recorded which). CDR3 sequence (DNA): TGTGCCAGCAGCTTAGGCCAAAAGGGGAATGAGCAGTTCTTC. Encoded protein: CASSLGQKGNEQFF.